These T cell receptor beta chains were read from a single sample in a study of blood T cell repertoires in COVID-19. TCRdb's copy holds only in-frame clones and misses some; the assay was immunoSEQ multiplex PCR. In the table there are approximately 200,000 clones, approximately 84% of which are singletons. Sequencing was carried out using PBMCs or T cells enriched from blood (not recorded which). These receptors originate from a woman aged 30 to 39 who had recovered from COVID-19. Each CDR3 is given with its conserved first and last residue. A D gene is named only where the DNA matches it firmly. Clone size is shown for a subset of rows, as once, few, many or a class of expanded clone.

TRBV2	13	TRBJ2-3	NA	TRBD1	TGTGCCAGCAGCGGGGACAGGTCAGATACGCAGTATTTT	CASSGDRSDTQYF
TRBV2	18	TRBJ2-3	NA	TRBD2	TGTGCCAGCAGTGAAGCGCTTCTAGCGGGCTGGAAAACAGATACGCAGTATTTT	CASSEALLAGWKTDTQYF
TRBV6-5	15	TRBJ2-3	NA	TRBD2	TGTGCCAGCAGTCTTCTAGCGGGTCGCACAGATACGCAGTATTTT	CASSLLAGRTDTQYF
TRBV5-1	13	TRBJ2-3	NA	NA	TGCGCCAGCAGCGAGAACAGGATTGATACGCAGTATTTT	CASSENRIDTQYF
TRBV7-8	16	TRBJ2-3	NA	NA	TGTGCCAGCTTCAGAAGGGGGGGCACTAGCACAGATACGCAGTATTTT	CASFRRGGTSTDTQYF
TRBV5-6	15	TRBJ2-3	few	NA	TGTGCCAGCAACGGCCGAAGGTGGGCAACAGATACGCAGTATTTT	CASNGRRWATDTQYF
TRBV21-1	16	TRBJ1-1	NA	NA	TGTGCCAGCAGCACGCAGGGGGATGACAGGGTAGCTGAAGCTTTCTTT	CASSTQGDDRVAEAFF
TRBV24-1	15	TRBJ1-1	few	TRBD1	TGTGCCACCAGTGACCATAGACAGGGGAATACTGAAGCTTTCTTT	CATSDHRQGNTEAFF
TRBV2	16	TRBJ2-1	NA	TRBD1	TGTGCCACCTCAAGACAGGGTCGGAGCTCCTACAATGAGCAGTTCTTC	CATSRQGRSSYNEQFF
TRBV29-1	15	TRBJ2-1	NA	TRBD1	TGCAGCGCACCACTCCGGGACAGGGGCGGCAATGAGCAGTTCTTC	CSAPLRDRGGNEQFF
TRBV5-1	15	TRBJ2-5	NA	NA	TGCGCCAGCAGCTTCAGGGTCGGCCGGGGGGAGACCCAGTACTTC	CASSFRVGRGETQYF
TRBV5-1	13	TRBJ1-1	NA	NA	TGCGCCAGCAGCTACGGAGGGACTTCTGAAGCTTTCTTT	CASSYGGTSEAFF
TRBV29-1	13	TRBJ2-5	few	NA	TGCAGCGTTGATTGGCAGGGCCAAGAGACCCAGTACTTC	CSVDWQGQETQYF
TRBV11-3	12	TRBJ2-7	few	TRBD1	TGTGCCAGCGGACAGGGAGCCTACGAGCAGTACTTC	CASGQGAYEQYF
TRBV20-1	11	TRBJ2-1	NA	NA	TGCAGTGCTAGAGTGAGCAATGAGCAGTTCTTC	CSARVSNEQFF
TRBV4-1	15	TRBJ1-2	NA	TRBD1	TGCGCCAGCAGACCTCCGACAGGGGGGGATAATGGCTACACCTTC	CASRPPTGGDNGYTF
TRBV5-1	15	TRBJ1-5	few	NA	TGCGCCAGCAGCTTGGATGGAGGACCCAATCAGCCCCAGCATTTT	CASSLDGGPNQPQHF
TRBV28	14	TRBJ2-7	NA	TRBD2	TGTGCCAGCAGTTTAGGGGGGGTCCCCTACGAGCAGTACTTC	CASSLGGVPYEQYF
TRBV7-3	14	TRBJ1-1	NA	NA	TGTGCCAGCAGCCCGCACGAGTCGCGGACTGAAGCTTTCTTT	CASSPHESRTEAFF
TRBV7-2	14	TRBJ1-4	once	NA	TGTGCCAGCAGGGCTACAGGGATCAATGAAAAACTGTTTTTT	CASRATGINEKLFF
TRBV29-1	14	TRBJ2-5	NA	NA	TGCAGCGTTGCCCAAGCGGGTGGGCCGGGGGCCCAGTACTTC	CSVAQAGGPGAQYF
TRBV6-4	15	TRBJ2-3	NA	TRBD2	TGTGCCAGCAGTAACTTCAGCGGGAACACAGATACGCAGTATTTT	CASSNFSGNTDTQYF
TRBV2	16	TRBJ2-2	once	TRBD2	TGTGCCAGCAGACCGGGACTAGGGTGGGGCACCGGGGAGCTGTTTTTT	CASRPGLGWGTGELFF